One and the same sample provided the 31 T cell receptor beta chains below, sequenced in a study of blood T cell repertoires in COVID-19. Profiling relied on immunoSEQ multiplex PCR, and the TCRdb table lists in-frame clones only, not all of them. Among over 400,000 clones listed, approximately 86% were seen once. The sample consisted of PBMCs or T cells enriched from blood (not recorded which). These receptors were obtained from a woman between 55 and 75 years old who had recovered from COVID-19.

The chain uses TRBV3-1 (or the pseudogene TRBV3-2) and TRBJ1-2, with no clear D. The V and J ends lost 4 bases and 7 bases respectively, with 13 bases between them. This CDR3 spans 13 amino acids. Germline loops: CDR1 LGHDT, CDR2 YNNKEL (reference sequence). Here the CDR3 DNA reads TGTGCCAGCAGCCCCCACGGGAGCCTTGGCTACACCTTC. This sequence encodes CASSPHGSLGYTF.

This chain uses TRBV7-9 with TRBJ1-5; D is perhaps TRBD1 (5 bases). This CDR3 has 14 amino acids. V lost 3 bases, J lost 7 bases, and 13 bases lay in between. CDR1 and CDR2 from the germline V gene are SEHNR and FQNEAQ (reference sequence). CDR3 sequence: CASSFGGVGQPQHF. DNA of the CDR3: TGTGCCAGCAGCTTCGGGGGGGTCGGACAGCCCCAGCATTTT.

The genes are TRBV24-1 and TRBJ1-6; perhaps TRBD1 as D (6 bases). Germline CDR1 reads KGHDR; CDR2 reads SFDVKD. The ends were cut back, 9 bases at V and 3 bases at J, with 17 bases in the middle. This CDR3 comprises 16 residues. CDR3 region: CATRPTGTLYNSPLHF. Written as DNA, the CDR3 is TGTGCCACCCGACCAACAGGGACCCTCTATAATTCACCCCTCCACTTT.

The chain couples TRBV7-8 to TRBJ1-4; TRBD1 aligns across 7 bases. Per germline, CDR1 SGHVS and CDR2 FQNEAQ. Trimming removed 1 base from V and 2 bases from J; junction bases left unmatched: 7. The CDR3 has 17 residues. CDR3 nucleotides: TGTGCCAGCAGCTTAGGGCAACCGGGACAGACTAATGAAAAACTGTTTTTT. Translated: CASSLGQPGQTNEKLFF.

The V call is TRBV10-2, the J call TRBJ2-3, with TRBD2 matching 10 bases. Germline CDR1 reads WSHSY; CDR2 reads SAAADI. Trimming took 1 base from V and 5 from J; bases not matched to a gene: 9. CDR3 length: 17 amino acids. CDR3 loop: CASSEWSGGAVGDTQYF. The CDR3 region has the DNA TGCGCCAGCAGTGAGTGGAGCGGGGGGGCCGTCGGAGATACGCAGTATTTT.

The chain uses TRBV27 and TRBJ2-2, with 11 bases identical to TRBD1. With 6 bases clipped from V and 2 bases from J, the junction kept 5 bases outside the gene matches. The CDR3 extends over 16 amino acids. Germline-derived CDR1 and CDR2 are MNHEY and SMNVEV (reference sequence). Here the CDR3 DNA reads TGTGCCAGCAGGCCGAGGACAGGGGGCAACACCGGGGAGCTGTTTTTT. Residues: CASRPRTGGNTGELFF.

As for this clone: This may be a read error: a much more frequent sequence differs by one nucleotide. The chain combines TRBV7-2 with TRBJ1-5; TRBD1 might be the D (6 bases). The CDR3 extends over 15 amino acids. Looked up from germline, CDR1 is SGHTA and CDR2 is FQGNSA. V was cut by 1 base and J by 2 bases, with 9 bases left in between. This chain's CDR3 is CASSLESGGNQPQHF. The DNA for the CDR3 is TGTGCCAGCAGCTTAGAGTCAGGGGGCAATCAGCCCCAGCATTTT.

This clone has more than one count but fewer than ten. The rearrangement uses TRBV4-1 and TRBJ1-1, with D hard to call. Germline-derived CDR1 and CDR2 are MGHRA and YSYEKL. Trimming removed 1 base from V and 5 bases from J, with 14 bases in between. CDR3 length equals 15 residues. CDR3 in amino acids: CASSQGRGSGTEAFF. The CDR3 DNA follows: TGCGCCAGCAGCCAAGGGCGGGGTTCAGGTACTGAAGCTTTCTTT.

For the CDR3, the DNA is TGTGCCAGCACAGTTGGGCAGGGTGGCACTGAAGCTTTCTTT. It specifies CASTVGQGGTEAFF. The rearrangement joins TRBV6-5 to TRBJ1-1; D perhaps matches TRBD1 (5 bases). CDR1 and CDR2 from the germline V gene are MNHEY and SVGAGI. CDR3 length equals 14 residues. Trimming removed 7 bases from V and 4 bases from J, with 16 bases in between.

The chain recombines TRBV5-6 with TRBJ1-5; TRBD1 aligns across 8 bases. V was pared by 1 base and J by 2 bases, with 8 bases of the junction left unmatched. The length of the CDR3 is 17 residues. Looked up from germline, CDR1 is SGHDT and CDR2 is YYEEEE. This chain's CDR3 is CASSLFDRGLGNQPQHF. The CDR3 DNA reads as TGTGCCAGCAGCTTGTTCGACAGGGGTCTAGGCAATCAGCCCCAGCATTTT.

This sequence joins TRBV6-5 and TRBJ2-6; D call uncertain. CDR1 MNHEY and CDR2 SVGAGI come from the germline V gene. V was trimmed by 5 bases and J by 1 base, leaving 3 bases between them. The CDR3 is 13 residues long. CDR3 bases: TGTGCCAGCAGTCAATCTGGGGCCAACGTCCTGACTTTC. Its protein is CASSQSGANVLTF.

The CDR3 is CASGFWTGGTQYF. DNA for the CDR3: TGTGCTAGTGGTTTCTGGACAGGGGGTACGCAGTATTTT. The chain uses TRBV12-5 and TRBJ2-3, with 10 bases fitting TRBD1. J lost 8 bases, V lost 3 bases, and 2 bases had no gene match. The germline gives CDR1 LGHNT, CDR2 FRNRAP. The CDR3 extends over 13 amino acids. Full variable domain (rest looked up from reference TRBV12-5 and TRBJ2-3): DARVTQTPRHKVTEMGQEVTMRCQPILGHNTVFWYRQTMMQGLELLAYFRNRAPLDDSGMPKDRFSAEMPDATLATLKIQPSEPRDSAVYFCASGFWTGGTQYFGPGTRLTVL.

The V and J genes are TRBV6-5 and TRBJ1-6; possibly TRBD1 for D (5 bases). The CDR3 has 13 amino acids. Between the trimmed V and J ends, which lost 6 bases and 6 bases, there was a span of 9 bases. Germline values: CDR1 MNHEY, CDR2 SVGAGI. In DNA form, the CDR3 reads TGTGCCAGCAGGGGGGGGACTAATTCACCCCTCCACTTT. This sequence encodes CASRGGTNSPLHF.

The J gene is TRBJ1-1, the V gene TRBV11-3; 8 bases are a match to TRBD1. Germline CDR1 reads SGHNT; CDR2 reads YENEEA. Trimming cost V 4 bases and J 5 bases; bases outside gene matches: 6. The CDR3 spans 14 residues. The CDR3 region is CASSSWTGLTEAFF. The CDR3 DNA is TGTGCCAGCAGCTCATGGACAGGGCTTACTGAAGCTTTCTTT.

This clone appeared a single time. The rearrangement joins TRBV18 to TRBJ1-4; a weak D match, TRBD1 (6 bases). Deletions cut 2 bases from V and 3 bases from J, with 7 bases between. This CDR3 region has 14 residues. CDR1 and CDR2 (germline): KGHSH, LQKENI. CDR3 loop: CASSPNRANEKLFF. CDR3 nucleotides: TGTGCCAGCTCACCAAACAGGGCTAATGAAAAACTGTTTTTT.

This clone was recorded a few times. The chain carries TRBV14 and TRBJ1-2, with a tentative D call TRBD1 (6 bases). From germline, CDR1 is SGHDN and CDR2 FVKESK. Between the trimmed V and J ends, which lost 1 base and 4 bases, there was a span of 10 bases. CDR3 length: 14 amino acids. In DNA, the CDR3 is TGTGCCAGCAGCCAAGCGCAGGGGACCTATGGCTACACCTTC. Translation: CASSQAQGTYGYTF.

This chain links TRBV7-9 with TRBJ1-2; D perhaps matches TRBD1 (5 bases). CDR3 length: 14 residues. V gave up 7 bases and J gave up 3 bases, with 15 bases separating them. Germline-derived CDR1 and CDR2 are SEHNR and FQNEAQ (reference sequence). CDR3 DNA sequence: TGTGCCAGCACCCATGGACAAGCCGACTATGGCTACACCTTC. This gives the protein CASTHGQADYGYTF.

The V gene is TRBV12-5, the J gene TRBJ2-3, with D unclear. Trimming shortened V by 6 bases and J by 0 bases, and 4 bases separated the two germline ends. The CDR3 extends over 12 amino acids. The germline V gene encodes CDR1 LGHNT and CDR2 FRNRAP. CDR3 bases: TGTGCTAGTGGCCTCAGCACAGATACGCAGTATTTT. Translation gives CASGLSTDTQYF. The full variable domain, in which reference TRBV12-5 and TRBJ2-3 provide the parts outside the CDR3, is DARVTQTPRHKVTEMGQEVTMRCQPILGHNTVFWYRQTMMQGLELLAYFRNRAPLDDSGMPKDRFSAEMPDATLATLKIQPSEPRDSAVYFCASGLSTDTQYFGPGTRLTVL.

The genes are TRBV14 and TRBJ1-6; 9 bases map to TRBD1. The junction had 10 bases not matched to a gene; V was cut back by 4 bases and J by 9 bases. The germline gives CDR1 SGHDN, CDR2 FVKESK. This CDR3 has 16 amino acids. This CDR3 is CASSLLTTGGSSPLHF. The CDR3 nucleotides read TGTGCCAGCAGCCTTCTAACGACAGGGGGTAGTTCACCCCTCCACTTT.

This clone was seen a handful of times. The gene calls are TRBV5-1 and TRBJ2-3, with D tentatively TRBD2 (5 bases). The CDR3 totals 17 residues. Trimming took off 0 bases at V and 0 bases at J, with 14 bases between the two ends. The germline gives CDR1 SGHRS, CDR2 YFSETQ. The CDR3 is CASSLDAGYSSTDTQYF. The DNA of the CDR3 is TGCGCCAGCAGCTTGGATGCGGGCTACTCTAGCACAGATACGCAGTATTTT.

This sequence joins TRBV6-2 or TRBV6-3 and TRBJ2-3; 10 bases are a match to TRBD2. There are 15 residues in the CDR3. The germline V gene has CDR1 MNHEY and CDR2 SVGEGT. V lost 5 bases to trimming and J lost 2 bases; unmatched junction nucleotides: 4. CDR3 nucleotide sequence: TGTGCCAGCAGTCTAGCGGGGGTTACCACAGATACGCAGTATTTT. This sequence encodes CASSLAGVTTDTQYF.

V gene TRBV5-1 combines with J gene TRBJ1-4; 10 bases fit TRBD1. Looked up from germline, CDR1 is SGHRS and CDR2 is YFSETQ. Unmatched junction bases numbered 11, after V lost 5 bases and J lost 10 bases. This CDR3 comprises 15 residues. The chain's CDR3 is CASRSTGQGIGKLFF. The CDR3 DNA sequence: TGCGCCAGCAGGTCAACGGGACAGGGGATAGGAAAACTGTTTTTT.

This clone occurred once. CDR3 region: CASSFGGGQGAEKLFF. The CDR3 DNA reads as TGTGCCAGCAGCTTCGGTGGGGGGCAGGGGGCTGAAAAACTGTTTTTT. The chain carries TRBV7-9 and TRBJ1-4, with TRBD1 matching over 8 bases. The CDR3 covers 16 residues. In germline, CDR1 is SEHNR, CDR2 FQNEAQ (reference sequence). V gave up 3 bases and J gave up 7 bases; unmatched junction bases: 10.

Only one count was recorded for this clone. This rearrangement joins TRBV28 to TRBJ1-1; D is undetermined. Germline CDR1 MDHEN, CDR2 SYDVKM. The CDR3 covers 14 residues. The ends were cut back, 6 bases at V and 0 bases at J, with 11 bases in the middle. CDR3 nucleotide sequence: TGTGCCAGCAGCCTCCCTCGGGTGAACACTGAAGCTTTCTTT. Translating it yields CASSLPRVNTEAFF.

The V gene is TRBV30, the J gene TRBJ1-3; 10 bases fit TRBD1. V dropped 0 bases and J dropped 4; count of bases not matched to a gene: 3. Germline V gives CDR1 GTSNPN, CDR2 SVGIG (reference sequence). This CDR3 spans 15 amino acids. DNA for the CDR3: TGTGCCTGGAGTGTTGGACAGGGGGTCGGAAACACCATATATTTT. Amino acids: CAWSVGQGVGNTIYF.

V is TRBV14 and J is TRBJ2-7; TRBD1 matches at 9 bases. Germline assignment: CDR1 SGHDN and CDR2 FVKESK. Trimming at V came to 1 base and at J to 3 bases, leaving 7 bases not matched to a gene. The CDR3 is 16 amino acids. The CDR3 loop is CASSQGGTGMSYEQYV. The CDR3 nucleotides are TGTGCCAGCAGCCAAGGTGGGACAGGGATGAGCTACGAGCAGTACGTC.

The chain recombines TRBV21-1 with TRBJ1-1. TRBV21-1 is tagged as a pseudogene. The CDR3 loop spans 14 amino acids. This CDR3 reads CASSTILQNTEAFF. The CDR3, as DNA: TGTGCCAGCAGCACTATCCTCCAAAACACTGAAGCTTTCTTT.

The J gene is TRBJ2-3, the V gene TRBV5-1; weak D call: TRBD1 (6 bases). Germline V gives CDR1 SGHRS, CDR2 YFSETQ. V was trimmed by 1 base and J by 5 bases, leaving 17 bases between them. This CDR3 contains 16 residues. The CDR3, as DNA: TGCGCCAGCAGCTTGACAGGGTCGGGCGCACAAGATACGCAGTATTTT. Its protein is CASSLTGSGAQDTQYF.

About this clone itself: Other DNA variants within this sample encode the same CDR3. The chain employs TRBV5-1 and TRBJ1-6; 9 positions agree with TRBD1. The CDR3 sequence is 15 residues long. CDR1 is SGHRS, CDR2 YFSETQ, per germline. With V trimmed by 0 bases and J by 8 bases, 3 bases remained unmatched. CDR3: CASSLAGQGYSPLHF. CDR3 in DNA: TGCGCCAGCAGCTTGGCGGGACAGGGATATTCACCCCTCCACTTT.

This clone was observed a handful of times. The chain recombines TRBV24-1 with TRBJ1-2; D remains unclear. Germline V gene sequence: CDR1 KGHDR, CDR2 SFDVKD. Trimming removed 2 bases from V and 8 bases from J, with 11 bases in between. The length of the CDR3 is 13 residues. CDR3: CATSDSTAEGYTF. In DNA form, the CDR3 reads TGTGCCACCAGTGATTCAACAGCTGAGGGCTACACCTTC.

In this sample, this clone turned up a few times. The gene calls are TRBV2 and TRBJ1-5; tentative D call: TRBD1 (6 bases). This CDR3 contains 15 residues. V was clipped by 7 bases and J by 6 bases, with 19 bases between them. CDR1 is SNHLY and CDR2 is FYNNEI in the germline V gene. The CDR3 is CASNLQGWYSQPQHF. The CDR3 DNA reads as TGTGCCAGCAACCTACAGGGATGGTACAGTCAGCCCCAGCATTTT.